This TCR beta chain was obtained from a study of cytomegalovirus exposure and HLA in healthy donors. Overall study findings and caveats: It was shown in a later analysis that HLA-associated TCR beta chains were more clonally expanded than other, equally common chains. Common viral pathogens (according to a later analysis) appeared linked to several of the most significant clusters.

The CDR3 has 15 amino acids. Trimming removed 2 bases at V and 5 bases at J, with 16 bases between. Germline V CDR1 and CDR2: LNHNV, YYDKDF (reference sequence). As to this clone: Its antigen is not known.

It was with 60 Vbeta and 13 Jbeta primers that the PCR ran. Produced via immunoSEQ multiplex PCR; TCRdb's table is partial and in-frame only. Seen here are 100,000 to 150,000 clones, roughly 72% observed once, and the top ten hold under 4.5%. This chain links TRBV15 with TRBJ2-7, with a tentative D call TRBD2 (5 bases). The source is a man aged 40-49 years in good health and CMV-seropositive. What was sequenced was PBMCs. CDR3 sequence reads: CATSRPGLAYNEQYF. CDR3 DNA sequence: TGTGCCACCAGCAGACCGGGCCTAGCCTACAACGAGCAGTACTTC.